This T cell receptor (beta chain) was found in a study of blood T cells in healthy people across ages. Study as a whole: In model experiments, template switching was able to capture about one barcoded beta molecule for every two T cells that were present.

Looked up from germline, CDR1 is LGHDT and CDR2 is YNNKEL (reference sequence). V gave up 1 base and J gave up 4 bases, with 16 bases separating them. The CDR3 is 16 amino acids. The study, taken as a whole, reports: Estimated diversity, derived from one million T cells, was regarded as an underestimate.

Samples each had at least 5.5 micrograms of total RNA extracted. As concerns this clonotype: What it binds is unknown.

Next came a second PCR, run for about 6 to 11 cycles, which used a sample-barcoded 5' primer along with a J-beta primer mix. TCRdb re-called the 5' RACE reads through MiXCR, storing one row per CDR3 protein. The table records about a million distinct CDR3 sequences, under 40% of them present only once. The chain links TRBV3-1 to TRBJ1-2; no clear D gene. The sequenced sample was blood. The origin of this receptor is a man aged 18 to 30 in good health. CDR3 DNA: TGTGCCAGCAGCCAAGGCCGCAACATGGGTGGCTATGGCTACACCTTC. This codes for CASSQGRNMGGYGYTF.